This entry lists 3 T cell receptor beta chains sequenced from one sample in a study of blood T cell repertoires in COVID-19. Clones were sequenced by immunoSEQ multiplex PCR, and TCRdb holds only the in-frame ones, with some missing. The sample records 150,000 to 190,000 clones, about four fifths being singletons. Material: peripheral blood. These receptors were obtained from a man in his fifties or sixties with acute or convalescent COVID-19.

The V and J genes are TRBV14 and TRBJ1-2; 11 bases agree with TRBD1. This CDR3 has 15 amino acids. Germline CDR1 reads SGHDN; CDR2 reads FVKESK. The J segment lost 5 bases and the V segment lost 4 bases, leaving 6 bases of the junction unmatched. The CDR3 spells CASSPGQGAGYGYTF. In DNA form, the CDR3 reads TGTGCCAGCAGCCCCGGACAGGGGGCGGGGTATGGCTACACCTTC.

V is TRBV9 and J is TRBJ1-2; D may be TRBD1 (6 bases). The germline CDR1 and CDR2 sequences are SGDLS and YYNGEE. V was cut by 2 bases and J by 4 bases, with 18 bases left in between. The CDR3 extends over 16 amino acids. CDR3 amino acids: CASSVGTGFGTYGYTF. As DNA, the CDR3 is TGTGCCAGCAGCGTCGGTACAGGGTTCGGGACCTATGGCTACACCTTC.

This clone came up a few times. CDR3 loop: CASSRTGNNQPQHF. CDR3 nucleotide sequence: TGTGCCAGCTCACGTACCGGGAACAATCAGCCCCAGCATTTT. The chain employs TRBV18 and TRBJ1-5, with D uncertain. V lost 4 bases and J lost 3, with 10 bases in between. The CDR3 consists of 14 residues. From germline, CDR1 is KGHSH and CDR2 LQKENI.